A selection of T cell receptor beta chains follows, all from one sample in a study of cytomegalovirus exposure and HLA in healthy donors. Using immunoSEQ multiplex PCR, the repertoire was profiled, and TCRdb retains in-frame clones only, with some absent. Of fewer than 200,000 clones detected, approximately 78% appear once; the ten largest clones hold roughly an eighth. Specimen: PBMCs. The receptors stem from a woman in her twenties or thirties in good health and CMV-seropositive. The CDR3 runs from the conserved cysteine through the conserved F or W. D genes are given only for firm matches. Size is omitted from some rows. Given values are once, few, many or a class for expanded clones.

>-|TRBV15|TRBJ2-1|TRBD2
CATSRDLAGPGDEQFF
TGTGCCACCAGCAGAGATCTAGCGGGGCCCGGGGATGAGCAGTTCTTC
>-|TRBV7-8|TRBJ1-1|-
CASSSNRVRTEAFF
TGTGCCAGCAGCTCAAACAGGGTTCGAACTGAAGCTTTCTTT
>-|TRBV28|TRBJ2-3|TRBD2
CASSPSAGGPTDTQYF
TGTGCCAGCAGTCCCTCAGCGGGAGGGCCCACAGATACGCAGTATTTT
>-|TRBV5-4|TRBJ2-1|TRBD2
CASSTSGYEQFF
TGTGCCAGTTCGACTAGCGGGTATGAGCAGTTCTTC
>-|TRBV19|TRBJ2-2|TRBD2
CASRPAGEITGELFF
TGTGCCAGCCGCCCTGCGGGGGAAATCACCGGGGAGCTGTTTTTT
>-|TRBV4-3|TRBJ2-5|TRBD1
CASSRLTGGQETQYF
TGCGCCAGCAGCCGCTTGACAGGGGGCCAAGAGACCCAGTACTTC
>few|TRBV19|TRBJ1-5|-
CAGGGAGNQPQHF
TGTGCCGGCGGCGGGGCAGGGAATCAGCCCCAGCATTTT
>-|TRBV19|TRBJ1-1|-
CATALGGNTEAFF
TGTGCCACCGCTCTGGGAGGGAACACTGAAGCTTTCTTT
>-|TRBV9|TRBJ2-1|-
CASSVEPLVDEQFF
TGTGCCAGCAGCGTAGAGCCCCTAGTGGATGAGCAGTTCTTC
>-|TRBV4-3|TRBJ2-1|-
CASSQVDSREEQFF
TGCGCCAGCAGCCAAGTGGACAGTAGGGAAGAGCAGTTCTTC
>-|TRBV5-4|TRBJ1-4|-
CASSLGGRDEKLFF
TGTGCCAGCAGCTTAGGGGGGAGGGATGAAAAACTGTTTTTT
>-|TRBV5-1|TRBJ2-5|TRBD2
CASSAQPSGRETQYF
TGCGCCAGCAGCGCACAGCCCAGCGGGAGAGAGACCCAGTACTTC
>few|TRBV13|TRBJ2-7|TRBD1
CASSQRDRVEDEQYF
TGTGCCAGCAGCCAAAGGGACAGGGTAGAAGACGAGCAGTACTTC
>-|TRBV7-2|TRBJ2-6|-
CASSMGPSGANVLTF
TGTGCCAGCAGCATGGGGCCCTCTGGGGCCAACGTCCTGACTTTC
>-|TRBV27|TRBJ2-5|-
CASRDFRTQYF
TGTGCCAGCAGAGACTTTAGGACCCAGTACTTC
>-|TRBV18|TRBJ1-2|-
CASSPRGGYTF
TGTGCCAGCTCACCCAGGGGTGGCTACACCTTC
>-|TRBV11-3|TRBJ2-4|-
CASSFGRAKNIQYF
TGTGCCAGCAGCTTTGGTCGGGCCAAAAACATTCAGTACTTC
>-|TRBV7-9|TRBJ1-2|TRBD1
CASSFRGLGYTF
TGTGCCAGCAGCTTCAGGGGGCTTGGCTACACCTTC
>-|TRBV6-5|TRBJ2-1|-
CASSYRQYNEQFF
TGTGCCAGCAGTTACCGCCAGTACAATGAGCAGTTCTTC
>-|TRBV2|TRBJ2-7|TRBD2
CASEREGSGEQYF
TGTGCCAGCGAGCGGGAGGGAAGCGGGGAGCAGTACTTC
>-|TRBV10-3|TRBJ1-4|-
CAIGAALNEKLFF
TGTGCCATCGGGGCTGCCCTCAATGAAAAACTGTTTTTT
>-|TRBV5-4|TRBJ1-6|TRBD1
CASSAGTASSYNSPLHF
TGTGCCAGCAGCGCGGGGACAGCTTCCTCCTATAATTCACCCCTCCACTTT
>-|TRBV7-9|TRBJ2-3|-
CASSFYETSFGDTQYF
TGTGCCAGCAGCTTTTACGAGACATCCTTCGGAGATACGCAGTATTTT
>few|TRBV7-9|TRBJ2-3|-
CASSSGSHTQYF
TGTGCCAGCAGCTCTGGTAGCCATACGCAGTATTTT
>-|TRBV28|TRBJ1-1|-
CASRTGWVTEAFF
TGTGCCAGCAGAACAGGGTGGGTCACTGAAGCTTTCTTT
>-|TRBV9|TRBJ2-7|TRBD1
CASSASMTGGSYEQYF
TGTGCCAGCAGCGCATCCATGACAGGGGGTTCGTACGAGCAGTACTTC